Sequencing of this TCR beta chain was carried out in a study of blood T cell repertoires in COVID-19. Data came from immunoSEQ multiplex PCR; TCRdb stores just in-frame clones and leaves some out. Of under 200,000 clones listed, around 87% are singletons. This clone was recorded once. J was trimmed by 5 bases and V by 10 bases; bases with no gene match: 11. The germline V gene has CDR1 LNHDA and CDR2 SQIVND (reference sequence). The CDR3 has 14 residues. The clonotype originates from a man aged 18 to 29 with active or convalescent COVID-19. This rearrangement joins TRBV19 to TRBJ1-5; 7 nucleotides align to TRBD1. The material sequenced was peripheral blood. The CDR3 protein is CATRRDRVDQPQHF. The DNA for the CDR3 is TGTGCCACCAGGCGCGACAGGGTCGATCAGCCCCAGCATTTT.